This TCR beta chain was found in a study of blood T cell repertoires in COVID-19. About the research overall: Sample material is recorded as cDNA or gDNA derived from T cells, B-cell-depleted T cells, or PBMCs.

Original processing methods: It was from reference gene primer amplification that nucleated cell counts were estimated. The data were produced by immunoSEQ multiplex PCR, yet TCRdb's version contains in-frame clones alone and is incomplete. The V and J calls and clone size were taken over from that table, and D and trimming were inferred from the DNA. This sample has some 75,000 clones, with roughly 84% found just once. Sequencing was performed on peripheral blood. The TCR comes from a man aged 70 or older with active or convalescent COVID-19.

CDR3 amino acids: CASSELTGAGNTQYF. The CDR3 DNA reads as TGTGCCAGCAGTGAGCTAACGGGAGCGGGAAATACGCAGTATTTT. V is TRBV2 and J is TRBJ2-3, with 7 positions matching TRBD2. CDR1 and CDR2 (germline): SNHLY, FYNNEI. V shed 3 bases, J shed 7 bases, and the junction held 10 bases outside the gene matches. The CDR3 consists of 15 residues.